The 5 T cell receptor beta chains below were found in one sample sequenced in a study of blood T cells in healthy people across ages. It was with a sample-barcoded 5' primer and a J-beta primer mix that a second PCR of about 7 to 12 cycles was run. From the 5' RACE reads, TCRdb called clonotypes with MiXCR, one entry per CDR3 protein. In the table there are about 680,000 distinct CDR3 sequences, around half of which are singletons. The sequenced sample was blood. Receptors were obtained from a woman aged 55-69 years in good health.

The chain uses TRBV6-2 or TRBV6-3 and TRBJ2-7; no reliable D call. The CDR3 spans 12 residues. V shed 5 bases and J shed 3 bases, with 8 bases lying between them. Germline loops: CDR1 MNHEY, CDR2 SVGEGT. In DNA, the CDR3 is TGTGCCAGCAGTAACCAAATCTACGAGCAGTACTTC. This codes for CASSNQIYEQYF.

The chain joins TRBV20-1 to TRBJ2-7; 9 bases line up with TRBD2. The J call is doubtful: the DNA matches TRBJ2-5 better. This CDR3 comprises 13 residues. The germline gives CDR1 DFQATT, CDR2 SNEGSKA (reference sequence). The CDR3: CSTTREGLETQYF. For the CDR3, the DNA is TGCAGTACCACGCGGGAGGGATTGGAGACCCAGTACTTC.

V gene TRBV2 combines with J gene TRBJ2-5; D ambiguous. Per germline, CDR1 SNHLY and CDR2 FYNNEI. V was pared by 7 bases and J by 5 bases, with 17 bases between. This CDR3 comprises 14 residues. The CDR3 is CASTEVHKGETQYF. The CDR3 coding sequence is TGTGCCAGCACCGAGGTGCACAAAGGGGAGACCCAGTACTTC.

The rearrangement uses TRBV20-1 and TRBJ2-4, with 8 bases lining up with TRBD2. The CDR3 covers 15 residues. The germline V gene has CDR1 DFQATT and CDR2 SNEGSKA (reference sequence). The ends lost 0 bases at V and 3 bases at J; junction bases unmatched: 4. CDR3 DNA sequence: TGCAGTGCTAGAGATTTGGGACTAGTCAAAAACATTCAGTACTTC. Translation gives CSARDLGLVKNIQYF.

The CDR3 here is CASSLSGPEGPYEQYF. CDR3 nucleotide sequence: TGTGCCAGCAGTTTATCCGGGCCGGAGGGCCCCTACGAGCAGTACTTC. This chain connects TRBV27 to TRBJ2-4; a possible D gene is TRBD2 (6 bases). The last part of the DNA fits TRBJ2-7 better; the J call may be wrong. This CDR3 has 16 amino acids. The germline V gene encodes CDR1 MNHEY and CDR2 SMNVEV (reference sequence).